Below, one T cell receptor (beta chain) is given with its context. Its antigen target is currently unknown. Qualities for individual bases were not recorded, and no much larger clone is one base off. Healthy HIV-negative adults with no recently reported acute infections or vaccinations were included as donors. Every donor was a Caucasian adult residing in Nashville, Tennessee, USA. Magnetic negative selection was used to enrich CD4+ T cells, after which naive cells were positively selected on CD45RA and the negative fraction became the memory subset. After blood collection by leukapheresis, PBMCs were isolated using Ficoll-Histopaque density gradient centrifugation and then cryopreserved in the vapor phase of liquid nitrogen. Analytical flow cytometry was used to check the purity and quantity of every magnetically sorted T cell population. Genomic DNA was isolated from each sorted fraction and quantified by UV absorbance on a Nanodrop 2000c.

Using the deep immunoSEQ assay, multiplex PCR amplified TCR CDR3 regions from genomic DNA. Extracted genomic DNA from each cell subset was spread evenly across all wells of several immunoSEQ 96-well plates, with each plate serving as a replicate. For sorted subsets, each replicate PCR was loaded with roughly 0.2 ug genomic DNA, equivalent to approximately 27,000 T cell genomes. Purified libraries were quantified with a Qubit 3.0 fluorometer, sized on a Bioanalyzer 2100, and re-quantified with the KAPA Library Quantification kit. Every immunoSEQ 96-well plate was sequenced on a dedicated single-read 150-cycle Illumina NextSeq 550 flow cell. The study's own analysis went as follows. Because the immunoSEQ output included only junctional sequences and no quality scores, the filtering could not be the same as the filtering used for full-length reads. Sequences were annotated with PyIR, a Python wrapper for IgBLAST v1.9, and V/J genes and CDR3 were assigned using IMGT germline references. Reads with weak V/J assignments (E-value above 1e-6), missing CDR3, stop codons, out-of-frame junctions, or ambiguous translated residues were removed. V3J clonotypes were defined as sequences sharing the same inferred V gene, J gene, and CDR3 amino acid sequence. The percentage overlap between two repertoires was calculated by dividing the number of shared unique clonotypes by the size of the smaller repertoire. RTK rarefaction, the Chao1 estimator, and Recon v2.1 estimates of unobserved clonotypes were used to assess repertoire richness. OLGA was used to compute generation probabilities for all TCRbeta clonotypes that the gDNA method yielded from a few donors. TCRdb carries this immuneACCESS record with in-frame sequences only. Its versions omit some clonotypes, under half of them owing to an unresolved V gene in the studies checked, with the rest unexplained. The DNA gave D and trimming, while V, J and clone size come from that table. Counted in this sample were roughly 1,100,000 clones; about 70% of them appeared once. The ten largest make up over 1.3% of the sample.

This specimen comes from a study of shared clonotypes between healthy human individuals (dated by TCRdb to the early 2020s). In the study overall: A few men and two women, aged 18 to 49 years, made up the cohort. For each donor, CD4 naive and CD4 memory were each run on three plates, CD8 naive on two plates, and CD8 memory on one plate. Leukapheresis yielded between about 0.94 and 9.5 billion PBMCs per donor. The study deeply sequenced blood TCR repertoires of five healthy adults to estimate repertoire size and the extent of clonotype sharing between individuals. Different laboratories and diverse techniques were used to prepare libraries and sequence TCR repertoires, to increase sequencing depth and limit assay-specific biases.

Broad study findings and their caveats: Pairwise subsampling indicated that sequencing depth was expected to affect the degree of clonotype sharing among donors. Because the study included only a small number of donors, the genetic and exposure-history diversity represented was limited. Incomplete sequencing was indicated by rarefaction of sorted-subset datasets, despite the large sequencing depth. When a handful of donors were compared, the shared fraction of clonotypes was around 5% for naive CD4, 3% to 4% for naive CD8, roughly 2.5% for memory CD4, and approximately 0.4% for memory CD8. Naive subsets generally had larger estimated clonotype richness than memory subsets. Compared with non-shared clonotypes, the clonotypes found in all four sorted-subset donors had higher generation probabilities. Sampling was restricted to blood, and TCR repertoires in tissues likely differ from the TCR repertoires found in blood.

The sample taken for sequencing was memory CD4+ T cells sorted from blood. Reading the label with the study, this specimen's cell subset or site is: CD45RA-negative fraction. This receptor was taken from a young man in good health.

The base sequence is TGTGCCAGCAAGCGCGGGGGCACAGATACGCAGTATTTT. The translation is CASKRGGTDTQYF. The V and J segments used are TRBV6-1 and TRBJ2-3, with TRBD2 perhaps the D gene, on 6 matching bases. Per the germline V gene, MNHNS is the CDR1 and SASEGT is the CDR2. Reading from cysteine to phenylalanine, the CDR3 counts 13 amino acids. CDR3 DNA is the only sequence kept; it has 39 bases, read in frame from the first base. Cut back by 7 bases and 1 base, the V and J ends lie 9 bases apart.